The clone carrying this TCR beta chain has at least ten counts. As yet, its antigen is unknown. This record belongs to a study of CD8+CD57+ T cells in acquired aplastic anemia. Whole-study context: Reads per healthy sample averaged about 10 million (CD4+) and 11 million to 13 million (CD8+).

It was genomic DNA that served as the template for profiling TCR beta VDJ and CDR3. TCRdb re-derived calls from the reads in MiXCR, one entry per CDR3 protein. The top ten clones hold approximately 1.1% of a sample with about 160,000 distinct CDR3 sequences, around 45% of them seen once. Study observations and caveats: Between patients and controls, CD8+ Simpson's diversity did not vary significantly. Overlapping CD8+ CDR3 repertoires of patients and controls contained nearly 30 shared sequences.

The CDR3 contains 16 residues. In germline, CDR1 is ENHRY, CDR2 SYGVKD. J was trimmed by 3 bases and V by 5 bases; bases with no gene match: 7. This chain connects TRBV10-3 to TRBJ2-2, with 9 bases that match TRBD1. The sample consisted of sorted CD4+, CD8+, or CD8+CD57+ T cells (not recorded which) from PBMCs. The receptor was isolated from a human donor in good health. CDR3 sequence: CAISSTGGADTGELFF. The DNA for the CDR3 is TGTGCCATCAGTAGTACAGGGGGCGCGGACACCGGGGAGCTGTTTTTT.